This T cell receptor (beta chain) was sequenced for a study of T-cell memory formation after mild COVID-19. 5'RACE with constant-segment primers yielded barcoded, UMI-tagged TCR alpha and TCR beta cDNA libraries. Each CDR3 protein is one row after TCRdb ran MiXCR on the 5' RACE reads. The sample records roughly 250,000 distinct CDR3 sequences, about a sixth being singletons. V shed 9 bases and J shed 0 bases, with 15 bases lying between them. The CDR3 contains 15 residues. The germline V gene encodes CDR1 SNHLY and CDR2 FYNNEI. Study-wide points: The appearance of some responding clones in pre-infection memory suggested that cross-reactive memory joined. Second-wave clones that peaked on day 37 lacked confirmed SARS-CoV-2 specificity.

This clonotype came up a few times. Its specificity is not known. The specimen was PBMCs or a T cell subset sorted from them (not recorded which). This receptor was obtained from a man between 18 and 35 years old who had mild COVID-19 (a few samples of this study predate the infection). Cell type and time point are not known. The rearrangement links TRBV2 to TRBJ2-1; tentatively, D is TRBD2 (5 bases). CDR3: CASKEGRSSYNEQFF. CDR3 coding DNA: TGTGCCAGTAAAGAGGGCAGGAGCTCCTACAATGAGCAGTTCTTC.